These 17 T cell receptor beta chains share one sample of origin, sequenced in a study of regulatory T cells in long-lasting Graves disease. Time point meaning: newly diagnosed GD, antithyroid drugs for less than 3 months. PBMC-derived RNA was used for the TCR library. Assembly of TCR beta libraries relied on iRepertoire HTBI primers together with Arm-PCR of CDR3 regions. One entry per CDR3 protein, called by TCRdb with MiXCR from the multiplex PCR reads. The sample lists fewer than 400,000 distinct CDR3 sequences, 15% to 20% occurring once. The sequenced sample was peripheral blood mononuclear cells (PBMCs), obtained at new diagnosis, from a patient treated with antithyroid drugs. The receptors were sampled from a female donor with Graves disease.

CDR3 loop: CSAFKAGTSTDTQYF. Written as DNA, the CDR3 is TGCAGTGCTTTCAAAGCGGGAACTAGCACAGATACGCAGTATTTT. J is TRBJ2-3 and V is TRBV20-1; 7 bases match TRBD2. The CDR3 spans 15 residues. Germline assignment: CDR1 DFQATT and CDR2 SNEGSKA (reference sequence). Trimming took 5 bases from V and 0 from J; bases not matched to a gene: 8.

This clonotype has ten or more counts. The chain uses TRBV7-9 and TRBJ2-1; 7 bases are shared with TRBD2. V lost 1 base to trimming and J lost 7 bases; unmatched junction nucleotides: 7. The germline gives CDR1 SEHNR, CDR2 FQNEAQ (reference sequence). The CDR3 is 15 residues long. This CDR3 is CASSLGREMRNEQFF. The CDR3 DNA is TGTGCCAGCAGCTTAGGGCGGGAGATGCGGAATGAGCAGTTCTTC.

This clonotype was seen ten or more times. V and J are TRBV12-3 or TRBV12-4 and TRBJ2-2; D is ambiguous. CDR3 length equals 17 residues. Between the trimmed V and J ends, which lost 5 bases and 5 bases, there was a span of 21 bases. Written as DNA, the CDR3 is TGTGCCAGCAGTAGGGCCGTCGGCGGACCGGAAACCGGGGAGCTGTTTTTT. Translation: CASSRAVGGPETGELFF.

This clonotype has ten or more counts. The rearrangement links TRBV6-1 to TRBJ2-5, with TRBD2 identical over 10 bases. CDR1 is MNHNS and CDR2 is SASEGT in the germline V gene. This CDR3 has 19 amino acids. With 6 bases clipped from V and 2 bases from J, the junction kept 18 bases outside the gene matches. The CDR3 coding sequence is TGTGCCAGCAGGGGGACAGACGTTAGCGGGAGGCGCATTCAAGAGACCCAGTACTTC. It is translated as CASRGTDVSGRRIQETQYF.

In its sample, this clonotype was seen many times. The J gene is TRBJ1-1, the V gene TRBV12-3 or TRBV12-4, with a possible D match to TRBD1 (6 bases). The CDR3 extends over 14 amino acids. Trimming removed 5 bases from V and 4 bases from J, with 14 bases in between. CDR3 region: CASSGGGATTEAFF. The CDR3 coding sequence is TGTGCCAGCAGTGGCGGGGGCGCGACCACTGAAGCTTTCTTT.

This clonotype appeared many times. The CDR3 region is CASSLDRSRGYTF. Written as DNA, the CDR3 is TGTGCCAGCAGCTTAGATCGCTCCAGGGGCTACACCTTC. The chain has TRBV11-2 and TRBJ1-2; D call uncertain. The length of the CDR3 is 13 residues. In germline, CDR1 is SGHAT, CDR2 FQNNGV. V lost 0 bases and J 8 bases, leaving 10 bases between the germline ends. Full variable domain (missing parts from reference TRBV11-2 and TRBJ1-2): EAGVAQSPRYKIIEKRQSVAFWCNPISGHATLYWYQQILGQGPKLLIQFQNNGVVDDSQLPKDRFSAERLKGVDSTLKIQPAKLEDSAVYLCASSLDRSRGYTFGSGTRLTVV.

This clonotype appeared many times. The gene calls are TRBV20-1 and TRBJ2-2; D possibly corresponds to TRBD2 (5 bases). CDR3 length equals 15 residues. V dropped 3 bases and J dropped 6 bases, with 17 bases sitting between them. Per the germline V gene, CDR1 is DFQATT and CDR2 is SNEGSKA (reference sequence). The CDR3 spells CSARVGLAWAGELFF. The CDR3 DNA reads as TGCAGTGCTAGGGTGGGTCTAGCCTGGGCCGGGGAGCTGTTTTTT.

The genes are TRBV11-2 and TRBJ2-7; 7 bases agree with TRBD2. With 3 bases clipped from V and 3 bases from J, the junction kept 5 bases outside the gene matches. In germline, CDR1 is SGHAT, CDR2 FQNNGV. There are 14 residues in the CDR3. The CDR3 nucleotides are TGTGCCAGCAGCTTGGGGGGGGGGAACTACGAGCAGTACTTC. It codes for CASSLGGGNYEQYF.

The rearrangement joins TRBV2 to TRBJ2-3, with a tentative D call TRBD1 (6 bases). Germline loops: CDR1 SNHLY, CDR2 FYNNEI. Deletions cut 3 bases from V and 0 bases from J, with 13 bases between. CDR3 size: 16 residues. Written as DNA, the CDR3 is TGTGCCAGCAGTGATGGACAGCTCGTCAGCACAGATACGCAGTATTTT. Its translation is CASSDGQLVSTDTQYF.

This clonotype turned up a few times. J is TRBJ1-2 and V is TRBV5-8, with unresolved D. Germline V gene data show CDR1 as SGHTS and CDR2 as YDEGEE. Trimming took off 3 bases at V and 1 base at J, with 10 bases between the two ends. This CDR3 has 14 amino acids. CDR3 region: CASSSRTVNYGYTF. CDR3 bases: TGTGCCAGCAGCTCAAGAACGGTTAACTATGGCTACACCTTC.

V gene TRBV6-1 combines with J gene TRBJ2-7, with TRBD2 matching over 7 bases. The CDR3 is made up of 17 amino acids. The V gene end was trimmed by 0 bases and the J gene end by 3 bases; junction bases not matched to a gene: 11. The germline gives CDR1 MNHNS, CDR2 SASEGT. CDR3 nucleotide sequence: TGTGCCAGCAGTGAAGCCAGGCTAGCGGCCGTAGTCTACGAGCAGTACTTC. Its translation is CASSEARLAAVVYEQYF.

V is TRBV6-5 and J is TRBJ2-3, with TRBD1 as a possible D gene (6 bases). The CDR3 runs to 15 residues. Germline V gives CDR1 MNHEY, CDR2 SVGAGI. The V gene lost 2 bases and the J gene lost 3 bases, with 12 bases spanning the gap. DNA of the CDR3: TGTGCCAGCAGTTACCCGGGACAACTGACAGATACGCAGTATTTT. Its protein is CASSYPGQLTDTQYF.

The table lists this clonotype with many counts. This chain joins TRBV2 and TRBJ1-1; D might be TRBD1 (6 bases). Germline V lookup: CDR1 SNHLY, CDR2 FYNNEI. The CDR3 length is 15 residues. With 6 bases removed from V and 0 bases from J, the gap between germline ends came to 14 bases. CDR3 coding DNA: TGTGCCAGCAGGAAGGGGGAGGGGATGAACACTGAAGCTTTCTTT. It specifies CASRKGEGMNTEAFF.

There are many counts of this clonotype. The chain is built from TRBV12-3 or TRBV12-4 and TRBJ2-1; 10 bases agree with TRBD2. J lost 8 bases, V lost 8 bases, and 9 bases had no gene match. The CDR3 runs to 14 residues. The CDR3: CASRPSGSSDEQFF. The CDR3 bases are TGTGCCAGCCGACCTAGCGGGAGTTCCGATGAGCAGTTCTTC.

In regard to this clonotype: Since a much larger clone is just one base distant, this may be a read error. The CDR3 DNA follows: TGTGCCTGTCTCCCACATGGGGTGAACATTGAAGCTTTCTTT. Protein sequence: CACLPHGVNIEAFF. The V gene is TRBV30, the J gene TRBJ1-1; D ambiguous. Germline lookup yields CDR1 GTSNPN and CDR2 SVGIG (reference sequence). The CDR3 covers 14 residues.

There are many counts of this clonotype. This chain joins TRBV28 and TRBJ2-5; TRBD1 aligns across 7 bases. The CDR3 runs to 15 residues. Unmatched junction bases numbered 11, after V lost 6 bases and J lost 4 bases. The germline CDR1 and CDR2 sequences are MDHEN and SYDVKM. The CDR3, as DNA: TGTGCCAGCAGCGAGAGACAGGGTCTATCAGAGACCCAGTACTTC. Protein sequence: CASSERQGLSETQYF.

This clonotype was counted many times. The V gene is TRBV12-3 or TRBV12-4, the J gene TRBJ2-1; 12 nucleotides line up with TRBD2. The V and J ends lost 2 bases and 8 bases, in that order; junction bases with no gene match: 1. This CDR3 spans 14 amino acids. The CDR3 nucleotides read TGTGCCAGCAGTTTACTAGCGGGAGGGTATGAGCAGTTCTTC. Its protein is CASSLLAGGYEQFF.